This TCR beta chain came from a study of cytomegalovirus exposure and HLA in healthy donors (TCRdb year 2017). About the investigation overall: An earlier analysis of some 620 of the donors reported over 250 Gb of sequence data and about 120 million unique TCR beta sequences obtained from about 200 million T cells. An earlier analysis of 587 of the donors used high-throughput TCR beta sequencing to judge whether each TCR beta V gene segment behaved as functional or pseudogenic. The aim of the study was to test whether cataloging public T cell receptors could identify signatures of past pathogen exposure. A later genetic analysis used genome-wide SNP genotypes for about 65% of the 666 donors, treating that subset as a discovery cohort. Donor age, sex, ethnicity and CMV serostatus were collected together with the repertoire data. HLA typing covered class I and class II loci at four-digit resolution. A few DR-DQ haplotypes were handled as single units for association and clustering because linkage in the cohort was strong. Approximately 330 gigabases of sequencing data and 70 million to 95 million unique TCR sequences made up an early release that covered some 640 HLA-typed donors. Rather than drawing on any new phenotypic data, the later analysis identified candidate immune exposures from TCR beta sequences and the way those sequences occurred across donors. In addition to the first cohort of roughly 670 subjects, a separate validation cohort of 120 different subjects was used. Among the roughly 400 genotyped donors, approximately 77% belonged to the genetic ancestry cluster associated with self-reported Caucasian donors. The study used immunosequencing to profile the T cell repertoires of some 600 subjects and linked those repertoires to cytomegalovirus serostatus. All discovery cohort repertoires had been generated using a single sequencing platform. High-throughput TCR immunosequencing, statistical association of individual TCRs with disease status, and machine learning were combined to predict cytomegalovirus infection status. The number of donors typed differed by locus, with about 629-640 for A, B, C, DRB1 and DQB1, roughly 520 for DQA1, 606 for DPA1, and 400 to 490 for DPB1. In a later analysis, previously published TCR beta repertoires from fewer than 750 donors were re-analyzed and high-resolution HLA genotyping was added so that TCR occurrence patterns could be studied. On average, roughly 200,000 unique TCR beta nucleotide sequences were sequenced per donor among 398 genotyped donors of the cohort, with roughly 18% of those sequences being non-productive. Beyond this particular receptor, the publication reports: Compared with the roughly 700-donor mean, donors in an Asian-associated ancestry cluster had fewer N-insertions in productive TCRs, according to a later genetic analysis. In an earlier analysis of some 500 of the donors, most TCR beta V segments were observed in productive rearrangements about 87% or about 30% of the time, broadly matching IMGT annotations. Correlated functional status among segregating V segments might be attributable to linkage disequilibrium, but an unknown experimental factor could not be ruled out. While some public TCRs were present in many individuals, most TCR sequences turned up only very rarely across donors. Most CMV-associated TCR beta chains appeared to be HLA-restricted in a later analysis, and the HLA associations seemed to be driven largely by CMV exposure. HLA typing was unavailable for some donors at each locus, so association tests used only the typed subset. Because the 87-base-pair reads could not distinguish some IMGT-functional V segments, including TRBV6-2 and TRBV6-3, those segments were excluded. In a later genetic analysis, a missense DCLRE1C variant was associated with V-gene and J-gene trimming of TCR beta chains, and the association was replicated in an independent cohort. A cluster of highly shared sequence variants was judged likely to represent a technical artifact of the sequencing pipeline. A later analysis found that HLA-associated TCR beta chains were more clonally expanded and had lower generation probabilities than equally common non-associated chains. The authors suggested that the approach could potentially be extended to other disease states and immunological phenotypes. The cohort was sequenced for TCR beta chains only, and without alpha or paired-chain data the features that could be detected were limited. Cytomegalovirus status was reported to be diagnosed by the classifier with high specificity and sensitivity in both the original and validation cohorts. Sequencing depth was assumed to be roughly uniform across donors in the presence/absence analyses, though that assumption may not hold. The only immune exposure information available for the cohort was CMV serostatus. Because counts were too low, under 20 rarely observed V segments, including chromosome 9 orphons, were left out of the earlier analysis of over 550 of the donors. In a later analysis, several top co-occurrence clusters were reported to appear linked to parvovirus B19, influenza, CMV and Epstein-Barr virus. Assigning TCR associations to individual alleles was difficult when HLA alleles, especially DR and DQ, strongly co-occurred. In a later analysis, around 17,000 TCR beta sequences were associated with specific HLA alleles at a false discovery rate of 0.05. In vitro tests confirmed that three of the cytomegalovirus-associated TCR beta chains recognize cytomegalovirus antigens. A further reported finding was that TCR beta sequences accurately predicted the HLA-A and HLA-B alleles for most subjects in the first cohort. In a later analysis, TCR association rates were found to vary across HLA loci, with the most associated TCRs seen for DRB1 alleles and the fewest for HLA-C alleles. In the study, 150 to 200 TCR beta chains were listed as associated with cytomegalovirus.

Worth noting for this clone: Its target antigen remains unknown. No base quality information exists; no much larger clone differs at one position.

At the junction V is shortened by 0 bases and J by 9 bases; bases outside the gene matches: 7. The germline V gene (reference sequence) provides CDR1 GTSNPN and CDR2 SVGIG. Its CDR3 holds 14 amino acids, cysteine through phenylalanine. Left in the record is the CDR3 DNA by itself, 42 bases read in frame from the first base. Library preparation employed the immunoSEQ multiplex PCR assay. For the multiplex PCR, a mixture combining 60 forward primers for TCR Vbeta segments and 13 reverse primers for TCR Jbeta segments was used. The CDR3 region of rearranged TCR beta genes was amplified from genomic DNA by a multiplex PCR assay. The Illumina HiSeq System was used to sequence the amplified TCR beta libraries as 87-base-pair reads. As for the authors' bioinformatics: Across the roughly 600 repertoires, a later analysis counted tens of millions of unique TCR beta chains, 9.5 million to 12 million of which were shared by at least two donors. To remove PCR and sequencing errors, raw reads were error-corrected and collapsed into unique sequences using a nearest-neighbor algorithm that merged closely related sequences. To assign V, D and J gene segments, CDR3 sequences were aligned to IMGT reference sequences. Each retained sequence needed at least a six-nucleotide match to both a V gene segment and a J gene segment. Rearrangements were classified as productive when the CDR3 lacked stop codons and remained in frame with V and J, and all other rearrangements were classified as non-productive. Following IMGT convention, CDR3 was defined as the stretch from the second conserved V-encoded cysteine to the conserved J-encoded phenylalanine. In an earlier analysis of around 640 of the donors, sequences lacking an unambiguous match to a single V gene segment were excluded. In an earlier analysis of some 590 of the donors, V segments were called functional above 56.7% productive rearrangements and were called segregating when the between-donor standard deviation exceeded 5%. A statistical classification framework was developed to diagnose cytomegalovirus status using the catalog of TCR beta chain sequences. V and J gene assignment, in a later analysis, came from comparing TCR nucleotide sequences with IMGT/GENE-DB human TR gene sequences. A later analysis assigned CDR3 sequences and most-parsimonious VDJ recombination scenarios with the TCRdist pipeline. In a later analysis, each TCR beta chain was defined by its CDR3 amino acid sequence together with its V-gene family, and reads without a unique V-gene family were excluded. A later analysis removed 592 highly shared, low-generation-probability nucleotide sequences to deal with suspected cross-contamination and a sequencing artifact. In a later analysis, a clonal expansion index for each public chain was calculated from normalized within-repertoire ranks of inferred template counts. In a later analysis, generation probabilities were computed with a VDJ recombination model fitted to out-of-frame rearrangements, and the resulting probabilities were checked against IGoR. In a later analysis, TCR-TCR, TCR-HLA and TCR-CMV co-occurrence was scored with hypergeometric tests, and a repertoire-size bias correction was applied to TCR pairs. False discovery rates were estimated in a later analysis by permuting HLA or CMV assignments 20 times. In a later analysis, co-occurring TCRs were grouped with DBSCAN, and TCRdist sequence similarity was added when clustering was performed within HLA-allele-positive subsets. Co-occurrence clustering excluded repertoires with fewer than 30,000 or more than 120,000 public chains, plus five with anomalous nucleotide sharing. The immuneACCESS repertoire file appears here via TCRdb, limited to in-frame rearrangements. These files lack a portion of the clones; in checked studies, under half of the deficit traces to unresolved V genes, and the cause of the others is not known. The D gene and trimming were derived from the DNA, and the V and J assignments and clone size from that table. For this sample the table gives 95,000 to 150,000 clones, of which 80% were detected only once. Of the sample, around 8% falls within the top ten clones.

The cohort consisted of approximately 670 healthy bone marrow donors. Cohort members were all nominally healthy when sampled, although unrecorded immune exposures were likely present. The donor was CMV seropositive and belonged to the group of about 290 seropositive cohort members. Every donor gave a peripheral blood sample, and the peripheral blood mononuclear cells from that sample were used for TCR beta sequencing. The Qiagen DNeasy Blood Extraction Kit was used to extract genomic DNA from the blood cell samples. This TCR derives from a female donor in good health and CMV-seropositive. The chain couples TRBV30 to TRBJ2-7; TRBD1 matches 11 bases in the middle. Source material: PBMCs. The DNA reads TGTGCCTGGAGTGTCTCTGGGACAGGGGGTGTGCAGTACTTC. It specifies CAWSVSGTGGVQYF.